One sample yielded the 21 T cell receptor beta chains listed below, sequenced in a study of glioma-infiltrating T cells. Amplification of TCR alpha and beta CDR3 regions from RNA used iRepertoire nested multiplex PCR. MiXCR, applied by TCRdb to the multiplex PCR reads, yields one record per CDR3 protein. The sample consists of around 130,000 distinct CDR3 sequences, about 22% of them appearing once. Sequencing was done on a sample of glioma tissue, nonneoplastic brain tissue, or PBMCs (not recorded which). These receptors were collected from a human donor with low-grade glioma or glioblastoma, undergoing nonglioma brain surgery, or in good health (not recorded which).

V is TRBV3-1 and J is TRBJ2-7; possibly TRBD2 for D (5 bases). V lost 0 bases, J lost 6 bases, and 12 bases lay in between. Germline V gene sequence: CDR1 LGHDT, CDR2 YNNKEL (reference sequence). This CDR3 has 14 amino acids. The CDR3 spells CASSQDLEGSEQYV. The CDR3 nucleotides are TGTGCCAGCAGCCAAGATCTTGAGGGCAGCGAGCAGTACGTC.

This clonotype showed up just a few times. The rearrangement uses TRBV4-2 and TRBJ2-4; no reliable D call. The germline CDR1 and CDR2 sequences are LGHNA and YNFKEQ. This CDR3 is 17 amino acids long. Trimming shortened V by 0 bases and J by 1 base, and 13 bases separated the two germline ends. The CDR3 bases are TGTGCCAGCAGCCAAGAGGGGATCCTGAGGGCCAAAAACATTCAGTACTTC. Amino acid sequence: CASSQEGILRAKNIQYF.

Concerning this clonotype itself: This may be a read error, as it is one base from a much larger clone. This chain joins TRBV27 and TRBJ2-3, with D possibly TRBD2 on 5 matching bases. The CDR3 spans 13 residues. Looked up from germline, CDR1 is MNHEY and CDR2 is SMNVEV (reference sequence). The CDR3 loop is CAGSASNSDTQYF. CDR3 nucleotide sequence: TGTGCCGGCAGTGCTAGCAATTCAGATACGCAGTATTTT.

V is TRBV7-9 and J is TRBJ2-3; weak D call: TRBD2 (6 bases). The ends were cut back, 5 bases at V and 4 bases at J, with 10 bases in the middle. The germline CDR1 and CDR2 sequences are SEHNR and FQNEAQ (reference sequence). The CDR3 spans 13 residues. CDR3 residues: CASSPRGPDTQYF. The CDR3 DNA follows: TGTGCCAGCAGCCCGCGGGGACCAGATACGCAGTATTTT.

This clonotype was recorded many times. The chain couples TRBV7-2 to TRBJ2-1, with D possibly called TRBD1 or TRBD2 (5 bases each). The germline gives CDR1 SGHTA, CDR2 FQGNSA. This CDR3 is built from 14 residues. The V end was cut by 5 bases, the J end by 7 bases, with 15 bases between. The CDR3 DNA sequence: TGTGCCAGCAGCGGGACGGGATGGCTAAATGAGCAGTTCTTC. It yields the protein CASSGTGWLNEQFF.

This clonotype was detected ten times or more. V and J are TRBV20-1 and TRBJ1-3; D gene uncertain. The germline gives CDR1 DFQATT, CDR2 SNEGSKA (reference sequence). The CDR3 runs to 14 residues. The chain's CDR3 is CAQISGSAGNTIYF. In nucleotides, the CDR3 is TGCGCTCAGATATCGGGTTCCGCTGGAAACACCATATATTTT.

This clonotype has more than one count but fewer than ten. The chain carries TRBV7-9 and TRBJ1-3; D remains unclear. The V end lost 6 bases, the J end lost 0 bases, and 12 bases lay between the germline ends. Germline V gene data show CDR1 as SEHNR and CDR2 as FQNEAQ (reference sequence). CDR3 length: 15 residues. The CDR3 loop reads CASSSERASGNTIYF. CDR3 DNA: TGTGCCAGCAGTTCAGAACGGGCCTCTGGAAACACCATATATTTT.

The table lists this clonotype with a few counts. CDR3 DNA sequence: TGTGCCAGCAGCTTAGGGCAGGCTCCCCAGCATTTT. This encodes CASSLGQAPQHF. J is TRBJ1-5 and V is TRBV11-2; D is unclear. Germline CDR1 is SGHAT and CDR2 is FQNNGV. The CDR3 spans 12 residues. With 1 base removed from V and 10 bases from J, the gap between germline ends came to 8 bases.

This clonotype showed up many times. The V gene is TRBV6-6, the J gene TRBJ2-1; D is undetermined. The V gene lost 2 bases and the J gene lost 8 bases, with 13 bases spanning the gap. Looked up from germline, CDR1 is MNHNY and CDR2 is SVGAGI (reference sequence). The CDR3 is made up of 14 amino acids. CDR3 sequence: CASSYSVRVDEQFF. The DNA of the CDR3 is TGTGCCAGCAGTTACAGCGTCCGCGTCGATGAGCAGTTCTTC.

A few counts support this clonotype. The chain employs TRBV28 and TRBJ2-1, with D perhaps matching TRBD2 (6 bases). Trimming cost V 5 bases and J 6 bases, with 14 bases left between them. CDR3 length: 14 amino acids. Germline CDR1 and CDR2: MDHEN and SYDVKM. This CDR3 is CASSRAGPLNEQFF. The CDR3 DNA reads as TGTGCCAGCAGTCGGGCGGGACCACTCAATGAGCAGTTCTTC.

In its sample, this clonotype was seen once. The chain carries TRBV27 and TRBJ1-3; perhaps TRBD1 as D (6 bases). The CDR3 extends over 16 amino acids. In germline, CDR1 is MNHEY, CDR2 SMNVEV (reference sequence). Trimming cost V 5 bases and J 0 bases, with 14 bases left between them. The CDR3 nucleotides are TGTGCCAGCAGTCTATTAGGGGACACCTCTGGAAACACCATATATTTT. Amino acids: CASSLLGDTSGNTIYF.

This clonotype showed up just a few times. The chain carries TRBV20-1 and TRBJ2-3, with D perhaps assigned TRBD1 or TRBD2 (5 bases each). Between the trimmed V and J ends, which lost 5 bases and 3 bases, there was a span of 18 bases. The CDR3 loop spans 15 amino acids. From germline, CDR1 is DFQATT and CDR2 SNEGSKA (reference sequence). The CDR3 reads CSARGVGVGTDTQYF. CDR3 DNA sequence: TGCAGTGCTCGAGGGGTGGGGGTTGGGACAGATACGCAGTATTTT.

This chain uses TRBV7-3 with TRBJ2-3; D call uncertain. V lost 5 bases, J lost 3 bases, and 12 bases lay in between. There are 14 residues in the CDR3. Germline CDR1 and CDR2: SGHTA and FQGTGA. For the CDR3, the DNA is TGTGCCAGCAGCGACGGAGTGACGACAGATACGCAGTATTTT. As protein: CASSDGVTTDTQYF.

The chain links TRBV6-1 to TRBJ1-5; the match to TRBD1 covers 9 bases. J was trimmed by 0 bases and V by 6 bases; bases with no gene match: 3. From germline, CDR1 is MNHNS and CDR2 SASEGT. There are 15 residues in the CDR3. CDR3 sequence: CASSGDRASNQPQHF. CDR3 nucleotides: TGTGCCAGCAGCGGGGACAGGGCTAGCAATCAGCCCCAGCATTTT.

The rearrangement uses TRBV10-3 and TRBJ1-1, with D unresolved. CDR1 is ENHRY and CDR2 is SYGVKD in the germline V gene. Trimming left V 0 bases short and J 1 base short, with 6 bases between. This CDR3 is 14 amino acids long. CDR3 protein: CAISESVENTEAFF. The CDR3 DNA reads TGTGCCATCAGTGAGTCCGTAGAGAACACTGAAGCTTTCTTT.

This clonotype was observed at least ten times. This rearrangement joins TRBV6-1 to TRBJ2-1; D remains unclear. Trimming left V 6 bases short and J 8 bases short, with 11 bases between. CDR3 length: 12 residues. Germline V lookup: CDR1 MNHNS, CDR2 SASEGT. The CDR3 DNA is TGTGCCAGCAGACCGGGCGGTGATGAGCAGTTCTTC. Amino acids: CASRPGGDEQFF.

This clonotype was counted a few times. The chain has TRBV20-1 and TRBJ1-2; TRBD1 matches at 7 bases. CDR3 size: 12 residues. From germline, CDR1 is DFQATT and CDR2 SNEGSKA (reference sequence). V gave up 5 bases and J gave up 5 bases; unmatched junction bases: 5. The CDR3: CSAERGQYGYTF. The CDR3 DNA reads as TGCAGTGCTGAGAGGGGGCAGTATGGCTACACCTTC.

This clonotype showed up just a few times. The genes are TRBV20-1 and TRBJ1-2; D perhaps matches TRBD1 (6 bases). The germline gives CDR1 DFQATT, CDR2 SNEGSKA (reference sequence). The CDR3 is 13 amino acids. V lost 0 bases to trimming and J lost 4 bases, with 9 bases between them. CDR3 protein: CSARELTGYGYTF. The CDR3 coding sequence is TGCAGTGCTAGAGAGTTGACAGGCTATGGCTACACCTTC.

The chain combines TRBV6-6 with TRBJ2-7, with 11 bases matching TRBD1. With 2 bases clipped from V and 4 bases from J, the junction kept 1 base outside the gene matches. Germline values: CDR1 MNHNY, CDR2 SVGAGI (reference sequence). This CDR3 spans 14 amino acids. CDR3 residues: CASSYRDRGYEQYV. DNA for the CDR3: TGTGCCAGCAGTTACCGGGACAGGGGGTACGAGCAGTACGTC.

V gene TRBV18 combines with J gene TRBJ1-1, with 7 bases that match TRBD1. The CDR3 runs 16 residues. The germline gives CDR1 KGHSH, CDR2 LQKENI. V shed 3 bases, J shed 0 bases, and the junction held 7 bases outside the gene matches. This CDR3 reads CASSPGTANMNTEAFF. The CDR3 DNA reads TGTGCCAGCTCACCCGGGACAGCTAACATGAACACTGAAGCTTTCTTT.

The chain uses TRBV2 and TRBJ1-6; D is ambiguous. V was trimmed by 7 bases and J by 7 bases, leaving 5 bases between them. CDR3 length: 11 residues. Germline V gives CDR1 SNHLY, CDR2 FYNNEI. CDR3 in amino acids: CASTRNSPLHF. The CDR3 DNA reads TGTGCCAGCACTAGGAATTCACCCCTCCACTTT.